This T cell receptor beta chain was documented in a study of blood T cell repertoires in COVID-19 (dated by TCRdb to the early 2020s). Some background on the complete study: Samples from collaborators originated in the United States, Italy and Spain and spanned both the acute and convalescent phases of COVID-19. The material from the prospective study consisted of cDNA or gDNA derived from T cells, B-cell-depleted T cells, or PBMCs. Deeply sampled blood TCRbeta repertoires from subjects exposed to, actively infected with, or recovered from COVID-19 were included in the dataset. A freely available public database, intended as a resource for researchers studying the immune response to SARS-CoV-2, is where the repertoires were released. Samples were obtained from the ongoing ImmuneRACE study (first 160 participants) and from 1,254 subjects provided by 6 global collaborators. The sample metadata nearly always contained a de-identified subject ID, COVID-19 status, age in years and sex. HLA class I and class II types, where available, came from metadata supplied by the sample provider rather than from assay-based typing. Beyond this particular receptor, the publication reports: The amount of clinical and demographic metadata varied by source and participant and was provided uncurated.

Whole blood was collected in K2EDTA tubes by collaborating institutions according to the institutions' own protocols. For TCRbeta analysis, collaborators shipped samples as frozen whole blood, isolated PBMCs, or DNA extracted from either of those sample types. Details on this clone: It has no known antigen specificity. Within one base of it there is no much larger clone, and no base qualities were kept.

TCRbeta CDR3 regions were amplified from genomic DNA by means of the immunoSEQ Assay, a bias-controlled multiplex PCR. On the study's bioinformatics: Nucleated cell counts per sample were estimated from amplification of reference gene primers within the assay. Sequence reads were collapsed and filtered to measure the absolute abundance of every unique TCRbeta CDR3 rearrangement. Productive Simpson clonality was computed per sample as the square root of Simpson's diversity index over productive rearrangements. TCRdb obtained this table from immuneACCESS and retained in-frame rearrangements with V and J assigned. These tables miss some clones; where compared with another copy, unresolved V genes account for less than half of the shortfall, and the remainder is unexplained. The DNA gave D and trimming, while V, J and clone size come from that table. This sample holds tens of thousands of clones; 65% to 85% were observed only once. The ten most abundant clones make up about 16% of the sample.

The CDR3 covers 17 residues, taking in both the cysteine and the phenylalanine. Only the CDR3 portion is preserved as DNA: 51 bases, with reading frame beginning at the first base. As encoded in the germline V gene, CDR1 is KGHSH while CDR2 is LQKENI. The junction carries 18 bases between V and J, which are trimmed by 0 bases and 3 bases respectively. Sequencing was done on a sample of peripheral blood. The sequence was obtained from a man in his sixties or seventies with active or convalescent COVID-19. The chain links TRBV18 with TRBJ2-7; confidence is insufficient to name the D gene. The CDR3 is CASSPPSIGAEVYEQYF. In nucleotides, the sequence is TGTGCCAGCTCACCACCGTCAATCGGTGCCGAAGTCTACGAGCAGTACTTC.